The next 30 T cell receptor beta chains were all read from a single sample in a study of blood T cell repertoires in COVID-19. Some clones are missing from TCRdb's copy, which holds only in-frame ones; the method was immunoSEQ multiplex PCR. The profile shows around 100,000 clones, 88% of them singletons. Sequenced sample: peripheral blood. These receptors all come from a human donor in a cohort sampled during active COVID-19.

The chain carries TRBV7-9 and TRBJ2-2, with D perhaps matching TRBD1 (6 bases). This CDR3 region has 15 residues. Trimming left V 5 bases short and J 0 bases short, with 10 bases between. The V gene's germline CDR1 is SEHNR and CDR2 FQNEAQ (reference sequence). CDR3 sequence: CASSRDTTNTGELFF. CDR3 coding DNA: TGTGCCAGCAGCAGGGACACGACGAACACCGGGGAGCTGTTTTTT.

The V gene is TRBV28, the J gene TRBJ1-6; D is uncertain. V was shortened by 11 bases and J by 3 bases, with 14 bases between the two germline ends. This CDR3 region has 14 residues. The germline CDR1 and CDR2 sequences are MDHEN and SYDVKM. This chain's CDR3 is CASLAGFYNSPLHF. CDR3 DNA: TGTGCCTCCCTCGCGGGGTTCTATAATTCACCCCTCCACTTT.

The rearrangement joins TRBV19 to TRBJ1-4, with 7 positions matching TRBD1. After removal of 6 bases from V and 8 bases from J, the junction contained 9 bases not matched to a gene. The germline gives CDR1 LNHDA, CDR2 SQIVND (reference sequence). The CDR3 consists of 14 residues. CDR3 protein: CASRRDSGREKLFF. CDR3 DNA: TGTGCCAGTAGACGGGACAGCGGGCGAGAAAAACTGTTTTTT. The variable domain in full, with the rest retrieved from reference TRBV19 and TRBJ1-4, is DGGITQSPKYLFRKEGQNVTLSCEQNLNHDAMYWYRQDPGQGLRLIYYSQIVNDFQKGDIAEGYSVSREKKESFPLTVTSAQKNPTAFYLCASRRDSGREKLFFGSGTQLSVL.

In its sample, this clone was seen a few times. The chain combines TRBV4-2 with TRBJ2-5; D is uncertain. This CDR3 has 13 residues. V was pared by 4 bases and J by 7 bases, with 13 bases between. Germline V gene sequence: CDR1 LGHNA, CDR2 YNFKEQ. Here the CDR3 reads CASSPLKAGTQYF. CDR3 DNA sequence: TGTGCCAGCAGCCCACTTAAAGCCGGGACCCAGTACTTC.

The chain employs TRBV6-5 and TRBJ2-7; no clear D. This CDR3 has 14 residues. The germline CDR1 and CDR2 sequences are MNHEY and SVGAGI. Trimming took 1 base from V and 0 from J, leaving 7 bases between them. The CDR3 reads CASSYYGDSYEQYF. The CDR3 DNA sequence: TGTGCCAGCAGTTACTACGGAGACTCCTACGAGCAGTACTTC.

The chain uses TRBV4-2 and TRBJ2-1, with D perhaps TRBD1 (6 bases). Germline loops: CDR1 LGHNA, CDR2 YNFKEQ. V gave up 1 base and J gave up 12 bases, with 16 bases separating them. CDR3 length equals 14 residues. CDR3 sequence reads: CASSQAVTLGGQFF. For the CDR3, the DNA is TGTGCCAGCAGCCAAGCTGTTACCCTAGGGGGGCAGTTCTTC.

V and J are TRBV5-1 and TRBJ2-3, with D tentatively TRBD1 (5 bases). Germline V gives CDR1 SGHRS, CDR2 YFSETQ. The V and J ends lost 4 bases and 0 bases respectively, with 6 bases between them. This CDR3 comprises 13 residues. The DNA for the CDR3 is TGCGCCAGCAGCCCAGGGAGCACAGATACGCAGTATTTT. Its protein is CASSPGSTDTQYF. Full variable domain (remainder filled in from reference TRBV5-1 and TRBJ2-3): KAGVTQTPRYLIKTRGQQVTLSCSPISGHRSVSWYQQTPGQGLQFLFEYFSETQRNKGNFPGRFSGRQFSNSRSEMNVSTLELGDSALYLCASSPGSTDTQYFGPGTRLTVL.

The chain joins TRBV10-1 to TRBJ2-1; no definite D call. Trimming cost V 2 bases and J 0 bases, with 11 bases left between them. Germline values: CDR1 WNHNN, CDR2 SYGVQD (reference sequence). The CDR3 sequence is 16 residues long. DNA for the CDR3: TGCGCCAGCAGTGAGGCCCCCCCGAGCTCCTACAATGAGCAGTTCTTC. Amino acid sequence: CASSEAPPSSYNEQFF.

The genes are TRBV27 and TRBJ1-3; D perhaps matches TRBD1 (6 bases). Germline V gene sequence: CDR1 MNHEY, CDR2 SMNVEV (reference sequence). The CDR3 sequence is 15 residues long. Between the trimmed V and J ends, which lost 5 bases and 3 bases, there was a span of 14 bases. The chain's CDR3 is CASSPWTAFGNTIYF. The CDR3 DNA reads TGTGCCAGCAGTCCATGGACAGCCTTTGGAAACACCATATATTTT.

The chain couples TRBV10-3 to TRBJ2-3; possibly TRBD1 for D (5 bases). The ends were cut back, 10 bases at V and 2 bases at J, with 10 bases in the middle. From germline, CDR1 is ENHRY and CDR2 SYGVKD. The CDR3 runs 12 residues. The CDR3 loop reads CATGPTTDTQYF. CDR3 coding DNA: TGTGCCACAGGGCCAACCACAGATACGCAGTATTTT.

Notes on this clone: Compared with germline, one end of the junction differs, possibly owing to a read error. The genes are TRBV7-9 and TRBJ1-1; perhaps TRBD1 as D (5 bases). This CDR3 is built from 14 residues. In germline, CDR1 is SEHNR, CDR2 FQNEAQ (reference sequence). CDR3 loop: CVSSLSQGNTEAFF. CDR3 sequence (DNA): TGTGTCAGCAGCCTAAGCCAGGGGAACACTGAAGCTTTCTTT.

The chain links TRBV5-1 to TRBJ2-3, with 12 bases aligning to TRBD2. The CDR3 is made up of 18 amino acids. V gave up 4 bases and J gave up 2 bases; unmatched junction bases: 11. CDR1 is SGHRS, CDR2 YFSETQ, per germline. The CDR3 protein is CASSLALLAGGDTDTQYF. For the CDR3, the DNA is TGCGCCAGCAGCCTGGCCCTACTAGCGGGAGGCGACACAGATACGCAGTATTTT.

The gene calls are TRBV6-2 or TRBV6-3 and TRBJ2-7, with 9 bases identical to TRBD2. Per germline, CDR1 MNHEY and CDR2 SVGEGT. The CDR3 consists of 17 residues. V dropped 5 bases and J dropped 2; count of bases not matched to a gene: 13. The CDR3 bases are TGTGCCAGCAGTGCTTCCGATAGCGGGAGCGCTCCCTACGAGCAGTACTTC. Amino acid sequence: CASSASDSGSAPYEQYF.

The chain links TRBV7-9 to TRBJ2-1; TRBD2 matches at 12 bases. V was clipped by 7 bases and J by 1 base; unmatched bases: 11. The CDR3 sequence is 18 residues long. CDR1 and CDR2 (germline): SEHNR, FQNEAQ (reference sequence). For the CDR3, the DNA is TGTGCCAGCACCGCGTCGTCTAGCGGGAGGGTATCCTACAATGAGCAGTTCTTC. This gives the protein CASTASSSGRVSYNEQFF.

The chain recombines TRBV28 with TRBJ1-2, with D perhaps TRBD1 (6 bases). CDR1 is MDHEN, CDR2 SYDVKM, per germline. Trimming shortened V by 3 bases and J by 5 bases, and 10 bases separated the two germline ends. The CDR3 is 13 residues long. The CDR3 region has the DNA TGTGCCAGCAGTTTGGGGACAATTTATGGCTACACCTTC. It translates to CASSLGTIYGYTF.

The chain carries TRBV7-6 and TRBJ2-3; a possible D gene is TRBD2 (5 bases). The length of the CDR3 is 14 residues. Germline V gene lookup returns CDR1 SGHVS and CDR2 FNYEAQ. Deletions cut 1 base from V and 2 bases from J, with 7 bases between. DNA for the CDR3: TGTGCCAGCAGCTTAGGGACTGTCACAGATACGCAGTATTTT. Its translation: CASSLGTVTDTQYF.

This sequence joins TRBV13 and TRBJ2-7; TRBD1 matches 11 bases. The germline V gene has CDR1 PRHDT and CDR2 FYEKMQ (reference sequence). The CDR3 covers 14 residues. V gave up 5 bases and J gave up 4 bases; unmatched junction bases: 4. The CDR3 DNA reads TGTGCCAGCAGCCCGGGACAGGGGGGGTACGAGCAGTACTTC. It encodes CASSPGQGGYEQYF.

V gene TRBV29-1 combines with J gene TRBJ1-3, with no clear D. Per germline, CDR1 SQVTM and CDR2 ANQGSEA. Deletions cut 0 bases from V and 0 bases from J, with 9 bases between. The CDR3 contains 15 residues. The CDR3 sequence is CSVEDSLRSGNTIYF. The CDR3 DNA sequence: TGCAGCGTTGAAGATTCCCTTCGCTCTGGAAACACCATATATTTT. Based on the CDR3 plus reference TRBV29-1 and TRBJ1-3, the full variable domain is SAVISQKPSRDICQRGTSLTIQCQVDSQVTMMFWYRQQPGQSLTLIATANQGSEATYESGFVIDKFPISRPNLTFSTLTVSNMSPEDSSIYLCSVEDSLRSGNTIYFGEGSWLTVV.

The gene calls are TRBV9 and TRBJ2-7, with 9 positions matching TRBD1. V dropped 4 bases and J dropped 3; count of bases not matched to a gene: 5. Germline V gives CDR1 SGDLS, CDR2 YYNGEE. The CDR3 spans 14 residues. CDR3 protein: CASSNRDRDYEQYF. The CDR3 DNA sequence: TGTGCCAGCAGCAACCGGGACAGGGACTACGAGCAGTACTTC.

CDR3 sequence reads: CASSSKGGGEKLFF. For the CDR3, the DNA is TGTGCCAGCAGCTCGAAAGGGGGCGGAGAAAAACTGTTTTTT. The rearrangement links TRBV7-9 to TRBJ1-4, with 7 bases identical to TRBD1. The CDR3 spans 14 residues. Germline values: CDR1 SEHNR, CDR2 FQNEAQ (reference sequence). The V gene end was trimmed by 4 bases and the J gene end by 8 bases; junction bases not matched to a gene: 7.

This clone was counted a single time. This rearrangement joins TRBV6-5 to TRBJ1-5, with 7 positions matching TRBD1. Germline CDR1 and CDR2: MNHEY and SVGAGI. The CDR3 is 15 residues long. V dropped 4 bases and J dropped 3; count of bases not matched to a gene: 6. The CDR3 DNA sequence: TGTGCCAGCAGTTGGTCCAGGGGGATCAATCAGCCCCAGCATTTT. Amino acids: CASSWSRGINQPQHF.

J is TRBJ1-6 and V is TRBV5-1, with 9 bases matching TRBD1. The V segment lost 1 base and the J segment 6 bases; nucleotides outside the gene matches: 8. CDR1 and CDR2 (germline): SGHRS, YFSETQ. The CDR3 is made up of 17 amino acids. The CDR3 loop is CASSLLGRDRANSPLHF. The CDR3 bases are TGCGCCAGCAGCTTGCTCGGCCGGGACAGGGCTAATTCACCCCTCCACTTT.

The chain carries TRBV30 and TRBJ1-5, with 11 positions matching TRBD1. V gave up 5 bases and J gave up 5 bases; unmatched junction bases: 8. The CDR3 covers 15 residues. The germline V gene encodes CDR1 GTSNPN and CDR2 SVGIG (reference sequence). As DNA, the CDR3 is TGTGCCTGGGGACAGGGGGCTGGGGGGGATCAGCCCCAGCATTTT. Translated: CAWGQGAGGDQPQHF. The complete variable domain, with remaining parts taken from reference TRBV30 and TRBJ1-5, reads SQTIHQWPATLVQPVGSPLSLECTVEGTSNPNLYWYRQAAGRGLQLLFYSVGIGQISSEVPQNLSASRPQDRQFILSSKKLLLSDSGFYLCAWGQGAGGDQPQHFGDGTRLSIL.

The chain has TRBV6-5 and TRBJ1-1; 7 positions match TRBD1. Trimming at V came to 7 bases and at J to 6 bases, leaving 2 bases not matched to a gene. This CDR3 spans 11 amino acids. CDR1 is MNHEY and CDR2 is SVGAGI in the germline V gene. The CDR3 region is CASTRGAEAFF. The CDR3 region has the DNA TGTGCCAGCACCAGGGGGGCTGAAGCTTTCTTT.

The V gene is TRBV19, the J gene TRBJ1-5; D perhaps matches TRBD1 (5 bases). The CDR3 consists of 19 residues. The V end was cut by 5 bases, the J end by 1 base, with 24 bases between. Germline values: CDR1 LNHDA, CDR2 SQIVND (reference sequence). The CDR3 bases are TGTGCCAGTAGTCCCCCGGGCAGGGTCGGGGGATTGAGCAATCAGCCCCAGCATTTT. Its translation: CASSPPGRVGGLSNQPQHF.

The V and J genes are TRBV6-2 or TRBV6-3 and TRBJ2-5; a possible D gene is TRBD2 (5 bases). There are 14 residues in the CDR3. Germline loops: CDR1 MNHEY, CDR2 SVGEGT. V was shortened by 5 bases and J by 0 bases, with 10 bases between the two germline ends. CDR3: CASSTIAHQETQYF. The CDR3 bases are TGTGCCAGCAGTACGATAGCGCACCAAGAGACCCAGTACTTC.

V usage is TRBV7-2 and J usage is TRBJ2-2; TRBD2 aligns across 11 bases. This CDR3 has 15 residues. V shed 7 bases, J shed 0 bases, and the junction held 1 base outside the gene matches. Germline CDR1 reads SGHTA; CDR2 reads FQGNSA. CDR3 sequence reads: CASKGLAANTGELFF. CDR3 DNA: TGTGCCAGCAAGGGACTAGCGGCGAACACCGGGGAGCTGTTTTTT.

The chain couples TRBV28 to TRBJ1-1; weak D call: TRBD1 (5 bases). The CDR3 loop spans 14 amino acids. Deletions cut 3 bases from V and 2 bases from J, with 10 bases between. Germline CDR1 reads MDHEN; CDR2 reads SYDVKM. The CDR3: CASSLTVINTEAFF. The CDR3 DNA sequence: TGTGCCAGCAGTTTGACAGTAATTAACACTGAAGCTTTCTTT.

This chain connects TRBV4-2 to TRBJ2-7, with D tentatively TRBD1 (6 bases). In germline, CDR1 is LGHNA, CDR2 YNFKEQ. V was clipped by 0 bases and J by 3 bases, with 12 bases between them. The CDR3 is made up of 15 amino acids. CDR3 DNA sequence: TGTGCCAGCAGCCAAGAAATGGACAGCCTCTACGAGCAGTACTTC. This translates into CASSQEMDSLYEQYF.

The CDR3 DNA reads as TGCGCCAGCAGCCAAGGATGGCGGGGCCGGGACGAGCAGTACTTC. As protein: CASSQGWRGRDEQYF. This sequence joins TRBV4-1 and TRBJ2-7; D possibly corresponds to TRBD2 (6 bases). Germline V CDR1 and CDR2: MGHRA, YSYEKL. Trimming pared 1 base from V and 5 bases from J, leaving 15 bases between. The CDR3 length is 15 residues.